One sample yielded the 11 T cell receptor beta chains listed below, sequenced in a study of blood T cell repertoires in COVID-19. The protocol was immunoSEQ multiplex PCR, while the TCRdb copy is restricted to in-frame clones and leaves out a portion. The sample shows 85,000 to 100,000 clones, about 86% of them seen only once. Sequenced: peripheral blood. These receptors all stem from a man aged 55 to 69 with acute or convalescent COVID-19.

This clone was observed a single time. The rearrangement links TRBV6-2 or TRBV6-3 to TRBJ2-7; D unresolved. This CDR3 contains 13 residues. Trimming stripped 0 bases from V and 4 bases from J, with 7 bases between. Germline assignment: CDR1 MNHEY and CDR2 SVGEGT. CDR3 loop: CASSYSTSYEQYF. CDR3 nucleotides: TGTGCCAGCAGTTACTCTACGAGTTACGAGCAGTACTTC.

In DNA, the CDR3 is TGTGCCAGCAGCCCCCGGGTGGGACTCCGAAGTTCAGATACGCAGTATTTT. Protein product: CASSPRVGLRSSDTQYF. This rearrangement joins TRBV7-2 to TRBJ2-3; D may be TRBD2 (6 bases). This CDR3 comprises 17 residues. V was clipped by 5 bases and J by 4 bases, with 22 bases between them. Germline V gives CDR1 SGHTA, CDR2 FQGNSA. The whole variable domain, filled in from reference TRBV7-2 and TRBJ2-3, reads GAGVSQSPSNKVTEKGKDVELRCDPISGHTALYWYRQSLGQGLEFLIYFQGNSAPDKSGLPSDRFSAERTGGSVSTLTIQRTQQEDSAVYLCASSPRVGLRSSDTQYFGPGTRLTVL.

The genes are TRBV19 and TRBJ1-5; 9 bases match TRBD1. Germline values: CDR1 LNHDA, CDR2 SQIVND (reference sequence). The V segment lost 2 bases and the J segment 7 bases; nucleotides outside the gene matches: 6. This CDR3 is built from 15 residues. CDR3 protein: CASSISTGGAQPQHF. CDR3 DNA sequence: TGTGCCAGTAGTATATCAACAGGGGGCGCCCAGCCCCAGCATTTT.

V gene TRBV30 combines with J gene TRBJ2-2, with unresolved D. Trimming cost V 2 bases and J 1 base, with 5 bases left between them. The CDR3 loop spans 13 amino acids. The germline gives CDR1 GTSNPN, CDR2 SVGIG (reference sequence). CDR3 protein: CAWSRGNTGELFF. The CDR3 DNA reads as TGTGCCTGGAGTAGAGGGAACACCGGGGAGCTGTTTTTT.

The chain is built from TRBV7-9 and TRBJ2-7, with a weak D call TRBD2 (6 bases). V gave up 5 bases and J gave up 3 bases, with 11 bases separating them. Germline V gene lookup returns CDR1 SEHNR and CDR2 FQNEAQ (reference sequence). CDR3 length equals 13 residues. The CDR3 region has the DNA TGTGCCAGCAGCCCCGGGAGCTTCTACGAGCAGTACTTC. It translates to CASSPGSFYEQYF.

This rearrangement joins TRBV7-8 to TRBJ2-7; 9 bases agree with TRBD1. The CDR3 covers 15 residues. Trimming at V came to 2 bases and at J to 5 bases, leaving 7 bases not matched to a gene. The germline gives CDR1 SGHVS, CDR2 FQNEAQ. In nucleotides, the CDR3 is TGTGCCAGCAGCTTACACAGGGGGCGTACGGACGAGCAGTACTTC. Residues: CASSLHRGRTDEQYF.

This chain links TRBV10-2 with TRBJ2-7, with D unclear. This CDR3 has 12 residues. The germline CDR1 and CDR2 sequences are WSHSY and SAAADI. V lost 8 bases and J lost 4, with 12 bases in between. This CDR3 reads CASSEQFYEQYF. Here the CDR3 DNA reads TGCGCCAGCTCTGAACAATTTTACGAGCAGTACTTC.

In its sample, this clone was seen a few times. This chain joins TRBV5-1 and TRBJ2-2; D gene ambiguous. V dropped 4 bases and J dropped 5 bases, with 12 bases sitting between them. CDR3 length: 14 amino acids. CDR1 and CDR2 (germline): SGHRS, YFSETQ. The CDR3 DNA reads TGCGCCAGCAGCGAAGCGTGGGTTACCGGGGAGCTGTTTTTT. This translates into CASSEAWVTGELFF.

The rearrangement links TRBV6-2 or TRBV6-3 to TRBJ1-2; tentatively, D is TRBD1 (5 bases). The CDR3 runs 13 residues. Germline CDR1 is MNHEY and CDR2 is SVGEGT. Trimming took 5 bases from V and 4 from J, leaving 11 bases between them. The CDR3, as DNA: TGTGCCAGCAGTCCCCAAGACAGCTATGGCTACACCTTC. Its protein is CASSPQDSYGYTF.

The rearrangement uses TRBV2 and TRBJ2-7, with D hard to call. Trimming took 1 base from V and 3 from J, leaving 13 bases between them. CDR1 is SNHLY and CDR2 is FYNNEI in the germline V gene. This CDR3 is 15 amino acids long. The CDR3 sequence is CASSEGAVPLYEQYF. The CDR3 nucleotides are TGTGCCAGCAGTGAAGGGGCAGTGCCCCTCTACGAGCAGTACTTC.

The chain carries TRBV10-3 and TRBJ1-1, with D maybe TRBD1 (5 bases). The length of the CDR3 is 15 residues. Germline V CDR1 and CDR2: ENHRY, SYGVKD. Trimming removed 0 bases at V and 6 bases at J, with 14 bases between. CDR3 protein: CAISESDRRKSEAFF. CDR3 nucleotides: TGTGCCATCAGTGAGTCCGACAGAAGAAAGTCTGAAGCTTTCTTT.